This paragraph reports one T cell receptor beta chain. PCR employed 60 Vbeta and 13 Jbeta primers. The protocol was immunoSEQ multiplex PCR, while the TCRdb copy is restricted to in-frame clones and leaves out a portion. This sample yields some 180,000 clones, of which roughly 79% are seen a single time; roughly 2% belongs to the top ten. The data derive from a study of cytomegalovirus exposure and HLA in healthy donors. V lost 5 bases and J 2 bases, leaving 22 bases between the germline ends. The CDR3 runs 17 residues. Germline V CDR1 and CDR2: SGHAT, FQNNGV. Source material: PBMCs. This TCR came from a young man in good health and CMV-seronegative. The chain combines TRBV11-2 with TRBJ2-7; D might be TRBD1 or TRBD2, each matching 6 bases. The CDR3 spells CASSVGGWASETYEQYF. CDR3 nucleotides: TGTGCCAGCAGCGTAGGGGGATGGGCTAGCGAGACCTACGAGCAGTACTTC.